Below are 29 T cell receptor beta chains sequenced from a single sample in a study of CD8 T cells in Susac syndrome. An amount of RNA that ranged from 0.5 to 1 ug was reverse transcribed with random hexamers. TCRdb analysed the immunoSEQ multiplex PCR reads with MiXCR anew, one entry per CDR3 protein. The profile shows around 130,000 distinct CDR3 sequences, 80% to 85% of them singletons. Sequencing input: CD8+ T cells from PBMCs. The receptors were gathered from a human donor with multiple sclerosis.

The chain is built from TRBV15 and TRBJ1-5; possibly TRBD1 for D (5 bases). V lost 8 bases to trimming and J lost 0 bases, with 14 bases between them. Germline values: CDR1 LNHNV, CDR2 YYDKDF (reference sequence). There are 15 residues in the CDR3. In DNA, the CDR3 is TGTGCCACCCAGGGAGGAGGCTATAGCAATCAGCCCCAGCATTTT. Its translation is CATQGGGYSNQPQHF.

This clonotype was seen only a few times. The chain is built from TRBV4-3 and TRBJ2-5, with 7 positions matching TRBD1. V gave up 0 bases and J gave up 4 bases; unmatched junction bases: 5. The CDR3 totals 15 residues. Germline CDR1 reads LGHNA; CDR2 reads YSLEER. For the CDR3, the DNA is TGCGCCAGCAGCCAAGAACAGGGGCGTCGAGAGACCCAGTACTTC. Its translation is CASSQEQGRRETQYF.

The chain combines TRBV29-1 with TRBJ2-2, with 12 bases lining up with TRBD2. V lost 7 bases and J lost 6; bases outside the gene matches: 6. The length of the CDR3 is 14 residues. CDR1 SQVTM and CDR2 ANQGSEA come from the germline V gene. CDR3 in amino acids: CSATTSGGPGELFF. The CDR3 DNA reads as TGCAGCGCCACGACTAGCGGGGGCCCCGGGGAGCTGTTTTTT.

V and J are TRBV4-1 and TRBJ2-1; 10 nucleotides agree with TRBD2. This CDR3 is built from 16 residues. The germline gives CDR1 MGHRA, CDR2 YSYEKL. With V trimmed by 2 bases and J by 5 bases, 6 bases remained unmatched. The CDR3 region is CASSQPTSGTDNEQFF. CDR3 sequence (DNA): TGCGCCAGCAGCCAACCAACTAGCGGGACGGACAATGAGCAGTTCTTC.

This clonotype was observed a handful of times. The chain employs TRBV6-2 or TRBV6-3 and TRBJ1-5, with 8 bases that match TRBD1. CDR3 size: 17 residues. J lost 5 bases, V lost 0 bases, and 9 bases had no gene match. Germline V lookup: CDR1 MNHEY, CDR2 SVGEGT. In DNA form, the CDR3 reads TGTGCCAGCAGTTACTCGTATGTCCAGGGGGCAGATCAGCCCCAGCATTTT. Its translation is CASSYSYVQGADQPQHF.

This clonotype came up once. The CDR3 does not end in the conserved phenylalanine or tryptophan, so this is likely a read error. No DNA is shown, since the ends of the CDR3 on it are uncertain; the CDR3 is the one TCRdb lists. V is TRBV30 and J is TRBJ2-1; TRBD1 is the table's D call, not checked against the DNA. The CDR3 has 12 amino acids, counting both end residues. CDR1 GTSNPN and CDR2 SVGIG come from the germline V gene (reference sequence). CDR3 protein: CAWRGGPPSSSS.

This rearrangement joins TRBV12-3 or TRBV12-4 to TRBJ1-6; no clear D. This CDR3 region has 13 residues. With 5 bases removed from V and 8 bases from J, the gap between germline ends came to 10 bases. The CDR3 region is CASSTIADSPLHF. The CDR3 DNA follows: TGTGCCAGCAGTACCATTGCAGATTCACCCCTCCACTTT.

The genes are TRBV19 and TRBJ2-7; D is undetermined. There are 13 residues in the CDR3. V shed 11 bases and J shed 0 bases, with 14 bases lying between them. Germline V gives CDR1 LNHDA, CDR2 SQIVND (reference sequence). The CDR3 here is CACSESLSYEQYF. The CDR3 bases are TGTGCCTGCTCCGAGTCCCTCTCCTACGAGCAGTACTTC.

This clonotype has only a few counts. The chain recombines TRBV2 with TRBJ2-7, with TRBD2 matching over 7 bases. Losses at the gene ends were 8 bases for V and 2 bases for J; bases not matched to a gene: 12. The CDR3 is 15 amino acids. The V gene's germline CDR1 is SNHLY and CDR2 FYNNEI. CDR3 coding DNA: TGTGCCAGCGGCAACGGGAGGCTAGGAACCTACGAGCAGTACTTC. This translates into CASGNGRLGTYEQYF.

V usage is TRBV7-9 and J usage is TRBJ2-5, with 9 bases aligning to TRBD1. Germline-derived CDR1 and CDR2 are SEHNR and FQNEAQ (reference sequence). The CDR3 length is 18 residues. After removal of 4 bases from V and 4 bases from J, the junction contained 16 bases not matched to a gene. The CDR3 DNA reads as TGTGCCAGCAGCTCGCACTCCCCGGGACAGGGTAGTGTAGAGACCCAGTACTTC. This gives the protein CASSSHSPGQGSVETQYF.

The V call is TRBV4-1, the J call TRBJ1-1, with D possibly TRBD1 on 5 matching bases. V lost 4 bases and J 7 bases, leaving 19 bases between the germline ends. Germline assignment: CDR1 MGHRA and CDR2 YSYEKL. CDR3 length equals 15 residues. The CDR3 DNA reads TGCGCCAGCAGCCCCGGGTGGGACTCCCAGGTTGAAGCTTTCTTT. It translates to CASSPGWDSQVEAFF.

The chain has TRBV4-3 and TRBJ2-3; TRBD1 matches at 10 bases. This CDR3 is 16 amino acids long. V was pared by 4 bases and J by 6 bases, with 10 bases of the junction left unmatched. The germline CDR1 and CDR2 sequences are LGHNA and YSLEER. The CDR3 region is CASSRNRDRGSDTQYF. The CDR3 bases are TGCGCCAGCAGCCGCAACCGGGACAGGGGTTCCGATACGCAGTATTTT.

CDR3 region: CASSWGTAPYEQYF. CDR3 DNA: TGTGCCAGCAGCTGGGGGACAGCTCCCTACGAGCAGTACTTC. The chain links TRBV5-6 to TRBJ2-7; TRBD1 matches 7 bases. This CDR3 contains 14 residues. The V gene's germline CDR1 is SGHDT and CDR2 YYEEEE. V was clipped by 3 bases and J by 2 bases; unmatched bases: 5.

The CDR3 spells CASSVGGEADTQYF. The CDR3 DNA reads as TGCGCCAGCAGTGTGGGGGGTGAGGCAGATACGCAGTATTTT. This rearrangement joins TRBV10-2 to TRBJ2-3; D possibly corresponds to TRBD2 (6 bases). CDR1 and CDR2 from the germline V gene are WSHSY and SAAADI. The CDR3 has 14 amino acids. With 4 bases removed from V and 4 bases from J, the gap between germline ends came to 12 bases.

This clonotype occurred once. J is TRBJ1-1 and V is TRBV28; unclear D gene. Trimming shortened V by 3 bases and J by 5 bases, and 10 bases separated the two germline ends. The CDR3 runs 13 residues. Germline lookup yields CDR1 MDHEN and CDR2 SYDVKM. CDR3 sequence (DNA): TGTGCCAGCAGTTTTGGGGAAGGGACTGAAGCTTTCTTT. Protein sequence: CASSFGEGTEAFF. Variable domain in full (rest from reference TRBV28 and TRBJ1-1): DVKVTQSSRYLVKRTGEKVFLECVQDMDHENMFWYRQDPGLGLRLIYFSYDVKMKEKGDIPEGYSVSREKKERFSLILESASTNQTSMYLCASSFGEGTEAFFGQGTRLTVV.

The chain couples TRBV4-1 to TRBJ2-2; D uncertain. Between the trimmed V and J ends, which lost 7 bases and 5 bases, there was a span of 14 bases. Per germline, CDR1 MGHRA and CDR2 YSYEKL. The CDR3 has 14 residues. The CDR3 sequence is CASTIQYWTGELFF. The CDR3, as DNA: TGCGCCAGCACCATACAGTATTGGACCGGGGAGCTGTTTTTT.

This clonotype has just a few counts. The chain employs TRBV7-9 and TRBJ2-7, with D unclear. The CDR3 has 14 amino acids. The germline V gene has CDR1 SEHNR and CDR2 FQNEAQ (reference sequence). The V end was cut by 1 base, the J end by 3 bases, with 10 bases between. Here the CDR3 reads CASSLGLRSYEQYF. The DNA of the CDR3 is TGTGCCAGCAGCTTAGGGCTGCGGAGCTACGAGCAGTACTTC.

V is TRBV27 and J is TRBJ2-7; no firm D call. The V end lost 0 bases, the J end lost 4 bases, and 10 bases lay between the germline ends. The CDR3 is 14 residues long. Germline CDR1 and CDR2: MNHEY and SMNVEV (reference sequence). The CDR3 sequence is CASSLSTFLYEQYF. The DNA for the CDR3 is TGTGCCAGCAGTTTATCTACGTTTCTTTACGAGCAGTACTTC.

CDR3 loop: CASSLVKPGQPYEQYF. In DNA, the CDR3 is TGTGCCAGCAGTTTGGTTAAACCGGGACAACCCTACGAGCAGTACTTC. The chain employs TRBV28 and TRBJ2-7, with D possibly TRBD1 on 6 matching bases. CDR3 size: 16 residues. CDR1 is MDHEN and CDR2 is SYDVKM in the germline V gene. V was trimmed by 3 bases and J by 2 bases, leaving 17 bases between them.

This clonotype has only one observation. The CDR3 here is CASSQEMRIGRPTYNEQFF. CDR3 coding DNA: TGCGCCAGCAGCCAAGAAATGCGCATCGGACGTCCCACCTACAATGAGCAGTTCTTC. V gene TRBV4-3 combines with J gene TRBJ2-1; D is unclear. Per germline, CDR1 LGHNA and CDR2 YSLEER. The CDR3 sequence is 19 residues long. The germline V and J ends were trimmed by 0 bases and 2 bases, with 20 bases remaining between them.

The J gene is TRBJ2-4, the V gene TRBV7-9, with D perhaps TRBD1 or TRBD2 (7 bases each). The germline CDR1 and CDR2 sequences are SEHNR and FQNEAQ (reference sequence). Deletions cut 2 bases from V and 8 bases from J, with 13 bases between. CDR3 length: 14 residues. This chain's CDR3 is CASSLSTGRDIQYF. CDR3 nucleotide sequence: TGTGCCAGCAGCTTATCGACAGGGAGGGACATTCAGTACTTC. Using reference TRBV7-9 and TRBJ2-4 for the parts outside the CDR3, the full variable domain is DTGVSQNPRHKITKRGQNVTFRCDPISEHNRLYWYRQTLGQGPEFLTYFQNEAQLEKSRLLSDRFSAERPKGSFSTLEIQRTEQGDSAMYLCASSLSTGRDIQYFGAGTRLSVL.

The chain employs TRBV6-2 or TRBV6-3 and TRBJ2-1; a weak D match, TRBD2 (5 bases). Germline V gene lookup returns CDR1 MNHEY and CDR2 SVGEGT. This CDR3 has 11 residues. The ends were cut back, 5 bases at V and 10 bases at J, with 9 bases in the middle. The CDR3 reads CASSTSIEQFF. The CDR3 DNA reads as TGTGCCAGCAGTACTAGTATAGAGCAGTTCTTC.

The V call is TRBV28, the J call TRBJ2-3, with D possibly being TRBD1 (5 bases). The germline V gene encodes CDR1 MDHEN and CDR2 SYDVKM. CDR3 length equals 15 residues. Trimming took 3 bases from V and 3 from J, leaving 13 bases between them. The CDR3 DNA is TGTGCCAGCAGTTTTCAGGGAAGGAATACAGATACGCAGTATTTT. Translating it yields CASSFQGRNTDTQYF.

In this sample, this clonotype turned up once. The V gene is TRBV5-1, the J gene TRBJ2-7; 10 bases map to TRBD1. Looked up from germline, CDR1 is SGHRS and CDR2 is YFSETQ. The V segment lost 5 bases and the J segment 3 bases; nucleotides outside the gene matches: 5. The CDR3 consists of 14 residues. The CDR3 spells CASSSTGGNYEQYF. CDR3 nucleotide sequence: TGCGCCAGCAGTTCGACAGGGGGCAACTACGAGCAGTACTTC.

The V and J genes are TRBV6-2 or TRBV6-3 and TRBJ2-1; no clear D. The CDR3 has 12 residues. Between the trimmed V and J ends, which lost 7 bases and 9 bases, there was a span of 13 bases. The germline V gene encodes CDR1 MNHEY and CDR2 SVGEGT. The DNA for the CDR3 is TGTGCCAGCACGGGCCCTGGCAGTGAGCAGTTCTTC. This translates into CASTGPGSEQFF.

V usage is TRBV10-3 and J usage is TRBJ2-7, with 8 bases identical to TRBD1. From germline, CDR1 is ENHRY and CDR2 SYGVKD. The CDR3 length is 13 residues. The junction had 7 bases not matched to a gene; V was cut back by 10 bases and J by 2 bases. DNA for the CDR3: TGTGCCAGCGCGGAGGACAGGGCCTACGAGCAGTACTTC. Its protein product is CASAEDRAYEQYF.

The V call is TRBV11-1, the J call TRBJ2-1; 9 bases fit TRBD2. The length of the CDR3 is 23 residues. In germline, CDR1 is SGHAT, CDR2 FQDESV (reference sequence). V shed 2 bases and J 3 bases; nucleotides not matched to a gene: 26. The CDR3 DNA reads as TGTGCCAGCAGCTTAACGGGGGCGCATTTTACTAGCGGGTACCCGCGGGACTACAATGAGCAGTTCTTC. Encoded protein: CASSLTGAHFTSGYPRDYNEQFF.

The chain is built from TRBV29-1 and TRBJ1-2; 8 bases match TRBD1. The CDR3 has 10 residues. Germline V CDR1 and CDR2: SQVTM, ANQGSEA. The V segment lost 7 bases and the J segment 6 bases; nucleotides outside the gene matches: 1. The CDR3 reads CSATGDGYTF. CDR3 nucleotides: TGCAGCGCGACAGGGGATGGCTACACCTTC.

The gene calls are TRBV4-1 and TRBJ1-5, with a tentative D call TRBD1 (6 bases). The CDR3 spans 14 residues. V was clipped by 3 bases and J by 7 bases, with 13 bases between them. From germline, CDR1 is MGHRA and CDR2 YSYEKL. The CDR3 loop reads CASSQLQGGQPQHF. The CDR3 nucleotides read TGCGCCAGCAGCCAGCTACAGGGAGGCCAGCCCCAGCATTTT.